Shown below are 22 T cell receptor beta chains from a single sample sequenced in a study of OX40 agonist ivuxolimab in advanced cancers. Produced via immunoSEQ multiplex PCR; TCRdb's table is partial and in-frame only. The sample shows 50,000 to 80,000 clones, under 90% of them seen only once. This specimen consisted of CD4+ or CD8+ T cells sorted from blood, obtained in a trial of the OX40 agonist ivuxolimab. Receptor source: an adult with an advanced solid tumor such as melanoma, head and neck, liver or kidney cancer.

This clone is a singleton in its sample. The chain is built from TRBV14 and TRBJ2-7; D is undetermined. The CDR3 loop spans 17 amino acids. Germline V lookup: CDR1 SGHDN, CDR2 FVKESK. The V and J ends lost 0 bases and 3 bases respectively, with 18 bases between them. CDR3: CASSQDSIWGVDYEQYF. The CDR3 DNA reads as TGTGCCAGCAGCCAAGATTCAATTTGGGGTGTCGACTACGAGCAGTACTTC. Full variable domain (rest looked up from reference TRBV14 and TRBJ2-7): EAGVTQFPSHSVIEKGQTVTLRCDPISGHDNLYWYRRVMGKEIKFLLHFVKESKQDESGMPNNRFLAERTGGTYSTLKVQPAELEDSGVYFCASSQDSIWGVDYEQYFGPGTRLTVT.

The CDR3: CASSPGPRSGGTIYF. The CDR3 nucleotides read TGTGCCAGCAGTCCCGGGCCCCGGTCGGGGGGCACCATATATTTT. The chain combines TRBV6-5 with TRBJ1-3; possibly TRBD1 for D (5 bases). This CDR3 has 15 amino acids. Trimming pared 5 bases from V and 9 bases from J, leaving 20 bases between. CDR1 is MNHEY and CDR2 is SVGAGI in the germline V gene.

The chain combines TRBV28 with TRBJ1-2; 11 nucleotides agree with TRBD1. Germline assignment: CDR1 MDHEN and CDR2 SYDVKM. Germline trimming cut 2 bases from V and 3 bases from J; bases unmatched to any gene: 5. This CDR3 comprises 16 residues. CDR3 loop: CASSLPGQGAYYGYTF. CDR3 nucleotide sequence: TGTGCCAGCAGTTTACCTGGACAGGGGGCTTACTATGGCTACACCTTC.

This chain uses TRBV4-1 with TRBJ2-1; 7 bases fit TRBD2. The CDR3 consists of 12 residues. Germline trimming cut 4 bases from V and 10 bases from J; bases unmatched to any gene: 4. Germline V gene data show CDR1 as MGHRA and CDR2 as YSYEKL. CDR3 bases: TGCGCCAGCAGCCGGGAGGGAGTAGAGCAGTTCTTC. It is translated as CASSREGVEQFF.

This clone was detected only once. The chain joins TRBV7-6 to TRBJ2-1; D is uncertain. Trimming removed 5 bases from V and 15 bases from J, with 32 bases in between. Per the germline V gene, CDR1 is SGHVS and CDR2 is FNYEAQ. This CDR3 comprises 17 residues. CDR3 bases: TGTGCCAGCAGCCCCAGGCAGTCAGATAGTCCCTTATCAAAACGGTTCTTC. This codes for CASSPRQSDSPLSKRFF.

This chain connects TRBV7-9 to TRBJ2-3; the match to TRBD2 covers 9 bases. J was trimmed by 1 base and V by 5 bases; bases with no gene match: 4. There are 15 residues in the CDR3. Germline-derived CDR1 and CDR2 are SEHNR and FQNEAQ (reference sequence). Written as DNA, the CDR3 is TGTGCCAGCAGCGGGACTAGCTGGGGCACAGATACGCAGTATTTT. This translates into CASSGTSWGTDTQYF.

V is TRBV7-9 and J is TRBJ2-7, with 13 bases lining up with TRBD2. CDR3 size: 16 residues. The ends lost 5 bases at V and 9 bases at J; junction bases unmatched: 13. The germline gives CDR1 SEHNR, CDR2 FQNEAQ (reference sequence). The CDR3 loop reads CASSPLGLAGEGVQYF. The CDR3, as DNA: TGTGCCAGCAGCCCCCTAGGACTAGCGGGAGAGGGAGTGCAGTACTTC.

The chain combines TRBV9 with TRBJ2-1; D is unclear. Germline CDR1 reads SGDLS; CDR2 reads YYNGEE. This CDR3 has 15 amino acids. Trimming took 0 bases from V and 8 from J, leaving 15 bases between them. The CDR3 DNA follows: TGTGCCAGCAGCGTAGTCGGAACCGAGAACGATGAGCAGTTCTTC. It specifies CASSVVGTENDEQFF.

The chain links TRBV9 to TRBJ2-7, with TRBD1 matching over 8 bases. After removal of 4 bases from V and 6 bases from J, the junction contained 6 bases not matched to a gene. The CDR3 is 13 residues long. Germline CDR1 reads SGDLS; CDR2 reads YYNGEE. CDR3 in DNA: TGTGCCAGCAGCTTCAGGACAGGGCCCGAGCAGTACTTC. Encoded protein: CASSFRTGPEQYF.

The chain employs TRBV7-8 and TRBJ2-7; no clear D gene. V was cut by 4 bases and J by 1 base, with 20 bases left in between. This CDR3 contains 17 residues. The V gene's germline CDR1 is SGHVS and CDR2 FQNEAQ. CDR3 bases: TGTGCCAGCAGCTACTCACTGAGGACCGATGATTCCTACGAGCAGTACTTC. As protein: CASSYSLRTDDSYEQYF.

The V gene is TRBV5-4, the J gene TRBJ2-3; D not resolved. CDR3 length: 15 amino acids. Trimming shortened V by 2 bases and J by 0 bases, and 10 bases separated the two germline ends. In germline, CDR1 is SGHNT, CDR2 YYREEE (reference sequence). The CDR3 is CASSFGPESTDTQYF. The CDR3 nucleotides read TGTGCCAGCAGCTTCGGGCCCGAGAGCACAGATACGCAGTATTTT.

This chain uses TRBV6-1 with TRBJ2-2; D gene ambiguous. Trimming took off 0 bases at V and 2 bases at J, with 7 bases between the two ends. This CDR3 is 15 amino acids long. Germline V gene lookup returns CDR1 MNHNS and CDR2 SASEGT. The CDR3 DNA follows: TGTGCCAGCAGTGAAGCTGGGCACAACACCGGGGAGCTGTTTTTT. Encoded protein: CASSEAGHNTGELFF.

The V call is TRBV6-6, the J call TRBJ2-1; a possible D gene is TRBD1 (5 bases). The germline V and J ends were trimmed by 5 bases and 4 bases, with 9 bases remaining between them. Germline V lookup: CDR1 MNHNY, CDR2 SVGAGI (reference sequence). This CDR3 has 13 amino acids. CDR3 in DNA: TGTGCCAGCAGTAGAGACAGTTACAATGAGCAGTTCTTC. Translated, it gives CASSRDSYNEQFF.

The chain combines TRBV6-5 with TRBJ2-2; D is unresolved. The germline gives CDR1 MNHEY, CDR2 SVGAGI. The CDR3 totals 15 residues. With 4 bases removed from V and 2 bases from J, the gap between germline ends came to 11 bases. In nucleotides, the CDR3 is TGTGCCAGCAGTTCGGCGACTTACAACACCGGGGAGCTGTTTTTT. Protein product: CASSSATYNTGELFF.

By share, this clone ranks as medium-sized. The chain combines TRBV9 with TRBJ2-4; no clear D. The germline V and J ends were trimmed by 4 bases and 0 bases, with 11 bases remaining between them. In germline, CDR1 is SGDLS, CDR2 YYNGEE. The CDR3 consists of 15 residues. DNA of the CDR3: TGTGCCAGCAGCCCTTCCCCGGGAGCCAAAAACATTCAGTACTTC. It translates to CASSPSPGAKNIQYF.

The V call is TRBV5-1, the J call TRBJ2-6; D is perhaps TRBD1 or TRBD2 (5 bases each). This CDR3 contains 16 residues. Germline V gene data show CDR1 as SGHRS and CDR2 as YFSETQ. V gave up 2 bases and J gave up 3 bases, with 12 bases separating them. The CDR3 region has the DNA TGCGCCAGCAGCTTCTCGGGGACCGGTGGGGCCAACGTCCTGACTTTC. Translation: CASSFSGTGGANVLTF.

The chain links TRBV7-8 to TRBJ2-2; 12 nucleotides align to TRBD2. Germline lookup yields CDR1 SGHVS and CDR2 FQNEAQ. This CDR3 spans 16 amino acids. After removal of 1 base from V and 8 bases from J, the junction contained 5 bases not matched to a gene. The CDR3 loop reads CASSLDRLAGAGELFF. Here the CDR3 DNA reads TGTGCCAGCAGCTTAGATAGACTAGCGGGAGCTGGGGAGCTGTTTTTT.

The J gene is TRBJ2-5, the V gene TRBV29-1; D not resolved. The V end was cut by 4 bases, the J end by 0 bases, with 9 bases between. This CDR3 spans 13 amino acids. Germline CDR1 is SQVTM and CDR2 is ANQGSEA. The CDR3 loop is CSVVAWYQETQYF. The CDR3 DNA is TGCAGCGTTGTCGCATGGTACCAAGAGACCCAGTACTTC.

CDR3 coding DNA: TGTGCCAGCAGCGCGTTAAGGGCCGGGGGCACTGAAGCTTTCTTT. Amino acids: CASSALRAGGTEAFF. The J gene is TRBJ1-1, the V gene TRBV7-3, with D possibly matching TRBD1 (5 bases). V lost 5 bases, J lost 4 bases, and 17 bases lay in between. CDR3 length: 15 amino acids. Germline V gene data show CDR1 as SGHTA and CDR2 as FQGTGA.

The rearrangement links TRBV5-4 to TRBJ2-7; 7 nucleotides match TRBD2. From germline, CDR1 is SGHNT and CDR2 YYREEE (reference sequence). The CDR3 is 14 amino acids. Trimming cost V 6 bases and J 6 bases; bases outside gene matches: 12. CDR3 region: CASTRTGRVGEQYF. The CDR3 nucleotides are TGTGCCAGCACCCGGACGGGGAGGGTGGGCGAGCAGTACTTC.

This clone was counted a few times. The gene calls are TRBV28 and TRBJ1-5, with no clear D. The CDR3 is 15 amino acids. The germline CDR1 and CDR2 sequences are MDHEN and SYDVKM. Deletions cut 1 base from V and 0 bases from J, with 7 bases between. The CDR3 sequence: CASSLLQLSNQPQHF. The DNA of the CDR3 is TGTGCCAGCAGTTTATTACAACTTAGCAATCAGCCCCAGCATTTT.

The V gene is TRBV30, the J gene TRBJ1-4; D not resolved. The V end lost 2 bases, the J end lost 8 bases, and 9 bases lay between the germline ends. The CDR3 has 12 residues. The germline V gene encodes CDR1 GTSNPN and CDR2 SVGIG (reference sequence). The CDR3 region is CAWSQSVEKLFF. For the CDR3, the DNA is TGTGCCTGGAGTCAATCTGTAGAAAAACTGTTTTTT.